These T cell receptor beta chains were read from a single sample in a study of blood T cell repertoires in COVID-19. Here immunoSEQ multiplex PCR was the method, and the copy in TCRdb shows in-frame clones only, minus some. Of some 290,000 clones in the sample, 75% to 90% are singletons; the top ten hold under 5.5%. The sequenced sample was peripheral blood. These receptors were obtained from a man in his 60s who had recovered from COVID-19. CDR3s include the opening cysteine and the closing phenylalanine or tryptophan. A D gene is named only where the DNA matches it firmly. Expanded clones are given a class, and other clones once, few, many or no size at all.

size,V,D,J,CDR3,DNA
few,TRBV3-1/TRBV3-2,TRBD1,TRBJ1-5,CASSHRDRGGNQPQHF,TGTGCCAGCAGCCACCGGGACAGGGGAGGCAATCAGCCCCAGCATTTT
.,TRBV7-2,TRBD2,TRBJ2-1,CASSSPGLAAPLGDNEQFF,TGTGCCAGCAGCTCACCGGGACTAGCGGCTCCCCTAGGGGACAATGAGCAGTTCTTC
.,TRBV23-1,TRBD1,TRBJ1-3,CASGVRDRVNKGSGNTIYF,TGCGCCAGCGGCGTCCGGGACAGGGTGAATAAGGGCTCTGGAAACACCATATATTTT
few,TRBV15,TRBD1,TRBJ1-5,CATSSLPSGTGGNQPQHF,TGTGCCACCAGCAGCTTGCCCTCTGGGACAGGGGGCAATCAGCCCCAGCATTTT
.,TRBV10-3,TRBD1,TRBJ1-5,CATSQGARVPQPQHF,TGTGCCACCTCACAGGGGGCAAGGGTCCCTCAGCCCCAGCATTTT
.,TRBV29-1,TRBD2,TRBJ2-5,CSSSGAKETQYF,TGCAGCTCTAGCGGGGCTAAAGAGACCCAGTACTTC
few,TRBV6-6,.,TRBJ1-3,CASRSHGDAGNTIYF,TGTGCCAGCAGAAGCCACGGGGATGCTGGAAACACCATATATTTT
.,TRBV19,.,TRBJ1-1,CASSIVLGDSRQRRSAFF,TGTGCCAGTAGTATAGTATTAGGGGACTCTCGGCAGCGAAGGAGTGCTTTCTTT
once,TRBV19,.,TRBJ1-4,CASKPGQLNEKLFF,TGTGCCAGTAAACCGGGACAACTAAATGAAAAACTGTTTTTT
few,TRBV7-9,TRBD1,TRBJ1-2,CASSLTQGASPYGYTF,TGTGCCAGCAGCTTAACCCAGGGGGCTAGTCCCTATGGCTACACCTTC